One sample yielded the 16 T cell receptor beta chains listed below, sequenced in a study of neurological immune-mediated disorders. TCRdb redid the calling of the 5' RACE reads with MiXCR, one entry per CDR3 protein. The repertoire includes tens of thousands of distinct CDR3 sequences, 2% to 3% of them detected once, and over 0.95% sits in the top ten. The source material was PBMCs. All receptors derive from a woman aged 25 to 45 with multiple sclerosis.

This clonotype was seen at least ten times. The chain links TRBV7-9 to TRBJ2-3; 8 nucleotides line up with TRBD2. Germline V lookup: CDR1 SEHNR, CDR2 FQNEAQ (reference sequence). Germline trimming cut 2 bases from V and 2 bases from J; bases unmatched to any gene: 3. CDR3 length equals 15 residues. DNA of the CDR3: TGTGCCAGCAGCTTAAGCGGGAGCACCACAGATACGCAGTATTTT. Translation gives CASSLSGSTTDTQYF. The full variable domain, with the rest looked up from reference TRBV7-9 and TRBJ2-3, is DTGVSQNPRHKITKRGQNVTFRCDPISEHNRLYWYRQTLGQGPEFLTYFQNEAQLEKSRLLSDRFSAERPKGSFSTLEIQRTEQGDSAMYLCASSLSGSTTDTQYFGPGTRLTVL.

At least ten counts were recorded for this clonotype. The gene calls are TRBV7-9 and TRBJ2-7, with 11 bases that match TRBD1. Germline loops: CDR1 SEHNR, CDR2 FQNEAQ (reference sequence). The ends lost 4 bases at V and 6 bases at J; junction bases unmatched: 5. The CDR3 extends over 14 amino acids. The CDR3 sequence is CASSSGTGGGEQYF. The CDR3 DNA follows: TGTGCCAGCAGCTCCGGGACAGGGGGTGGCGAGCAGTACTTC. The full variable domain, in which reference TRBV7-9 and TRBJ2-7 provide the parts outside the CDR3, is DTGVSQNPRHKITKRGQNVTFRCDPISEHNRLYWYRQTLGQGPEFLTYFQNEAQLEKSRLLSDRFSAERPKGSFSTLEIQRTEQGDSAMYLCASSSGTGGGEQYFGPGTRLTVT.

This clonotype was seen a handful of times. This is likely a read error, given that the CDR3 carries no conserved phenylalanine or tryptophan at its end. The chain links TRBV5-1 to TRBJ2-1, with no clear D. With 0 bases removed from V and 5 bases from J, the gap between germline ends came to 6 bases. The germline gives CDR1 SGHRS, CDR2 YFSETQ. This CDR3 has 13 residues. The CDR3 DNA reads TGCGCCAGCAGCTTGGGTTTCGACAATGAGCAGTTCATC. It is translated as CASSLGFDNEQFI.

This clonotype was detected ten times or more. This sequence joins TRBV12-3 or TRBV12-4 and TRBJ2-1; D gene unclear. The CDR3 totals 12 residues. V shed 1 base and J shed 8 bases, with 6 bases lying between them. This CDR3 is CASSLVIDEQFF. CDR3 sequence (DNA): TGTGCCAGCAGTTTAGTAATCGATGAGCAGTTCTTC.

This clonotype showed up many times. The rearrangement links TRBV11-2 to TRBJ1-1; D is uncertain. CDR1 and CDR2 (germline): SGHAT, FQNNGV. The CDR3 runs 13 residues. V lost 5 bases to trimming and J lost 1 base, with 8 bases between them. The CDR3 nucleotides are TGTGCCAGCAGCACCAACACGAACACTGAAGCTTTCTTT. Translated: CASSTNTNTEAFF.

This clonotype was seen at least ten times. The DNA for the CDR3 is TGTGCCAGCAGCGTAGGGGCTAATGAGCAGTTCTTC. Its protein product is CASSVGANEQFF. The chain couples TRBV9 to TRBJ2-1; D unclear. Germline assignment: CDR1 SGDLS and CDR2 YYNGEE. V was shortened by 0 bases and J by 7 bases, with 5 bases between the two germline ends. This CDR3 comprises 12 residues.

At least ten counts were recorded for this clonotype. The V call is TRBV5-1, the J call TRBJ2-7; tentatively, D is TRBD1 (5 bases). The V gene lost 2 bases and the J gene lost 4 bases, with 13 bases spanning the gap. Germline CDR1 and CDR2: SGHRS and YFSETQ. This CDR3 contains 14 residues. The CDR3 reads CASSLGQGQYEQYF. CDR3 sequence (DNA): TGCGCCAGCAGCTTAGGGCAGGGCCAGTACGAGCAGTACTTC. Looking up the rest from reference TRBV5-1 and TRBJ2-7 gives the full variable domain: KAGVTQTPRYLIKTRGQQVTLSCSPISGHRSVSWYQQTPGQGLQFLFEYFSETQRNKGNFPGRFSGRQFSNSRSEMNVSTLELGDSALYLCASSLGQGQYEQYFGPGTRLTVT.

There are many counts of this clonotype. V is TRBV29-1 and J is TRBJ1-1, with D uncertain. Germline V lookup: CDR1 SQVTM, CDR2 ANQGSEA. The V gene lost 6 bases and the J gene lost 4 bases, with 12 bases spanning the gap. This CDR3 comprises 12 residues. CDR3 DNA: TGCAGCGTCGGTCACCCGAGCACTGAAGCTTTCTTT. Translated, it gives CSVGHPSTEAFF.

This clonotype was detected ten times or more. V is TRBV14 and J is TRBJ2-7; D not resolved. Germline values: CDR1 SGHDN, CDR2 FVKESK. Trimming cost V 0 bases and J 6 bases, with 15 bases left between them. The CDR3 is 15 residues long. CDR3 nucleotides: TGTGCCAGCAGCCAAGATTTGGGTAGCATAACCGAGCAGTACTTC. Encoded protein: CASSQDLGSITEQYF.

This sequence joins TRBV5-1 and TRBJ2-5; D is uncertain. CDR3 length: 14 amino acids. Germline CDR1 reads SGHRS; CDR2 reads YFSETQ. The V and J ends lost 4 bases and 2 bases respectively, with 12 bases between them. CDR3 in amino acids: CASSVHGVQETQYF. The CDR3 nucleotides read TGCGCCAGCAGCGTCCATGGAGTACAAGAGACCCAGTACTTC.

In its sample, this clonotype was seen many times. V and J are TRBV10-3 and TRBJ2-7, with D perhaps given as TRBD1 or TRBD2 (5 bases each). In germline, CDR1 is ENHRY, CDR2 SYGVKD. Trimming removed 3 bases from V and 2 bases from J, with 8 bases in between. The CDR3 is 13 residues long. CDR3 nucleotide sequence: TGTGCCATCAGTGATCGGGGCCCCTACGAGCAGTACTTC. This gives the protein CAISDRGPYEQYF.

This clonotype was recorded many times. CDR3 in amino acids: CSASGEGQQETQYF. The CDR3 nucleotides are TGCAGTGCTAGTGGGGAGGGGCAGCAAGAGACCCAGTACTTC. V and J are TRBV20-1 and TRBJ2-5; 7 nucleotides agree with TRBD2. V was pared by 3 bases and J by 2 bases, with 6 bases of the junction left unmatched. The CDR3 loop spans 14 amino acids. Looked up from germline, CDR1 is DFQATT and CDR2 is SNEGSKA (reference sequence).

This clonotype was seen many times. The chain uses TRBV20-1 and TRBJ2-3, with D perhaps being TRBD1 or TRBD2 (5 bases each). This CDR3 has 15 residues. Trimming shortened V by 5 bases and J by 2 bases, and 17 bases separated the two germline ends. Germline CDR1 and CDR2: DFQATT and SNEGSKA (reference sequence). The CDR3 DNA sequence: TGCAGTGCTCTTGGACTGGGGCTACACACAGATACGCAGTATTTT. Translated, it gives CSALGLGLHTDTQYF.

This clonotype occurred many times. The gene calls are TRBV20-1 and TRBJ2-2; 7 bases match TRBD2. Trimming took 3 bases from V and 3 from J; bases not matched to a gene: 13. The germline gives CDR1 DFQATT, CDR2 SNEGSKA (reference sequence). There are 17 residues in the CDR3. CDR3 DNA: TGCAGTGCTAGGCCCTCTTGGCAGGGAGGGTACACCGGGGAGCTGTTTTTT. Amino acids: CSARPSWQGGYTGELFF.

This clonotype was counted ten times or more. The chain combines TRBV7-9 with TRBJ2-3; no clear D. CDR3 length: 13 amino acids. The germline V gene encodes CDR1 SEHNR and CDR2 FQNEAQ (reference sequence). V lost 6 bases to trimming and J lost 3 bases, with 10 bases between them. CDR3 in DNA: TGTGCCAGCAGTCGGGCCGCTACAGATACGCAGTATTTT. Translating it yields CASSRAATDTQYF.

Ten or more counts support this clonotype. This chain connects TRBV5-1 to TRBJ2-1, with 7 bases identical to TRBD1. The CDR3 covers 16 residues. V lost 3 bases and J lost 7; bases outside the gene matches: 13. Germline V lookup: CDR1 SGHRS, CDR2 YFSETQ. In DNA form, the CDR3 reads TGCGCCAGCAGCTCGACTGGACAGGTTCAGGGAAATGAGCAGTTCTTC. Protein: CASSSTGQVQGNEQFF.